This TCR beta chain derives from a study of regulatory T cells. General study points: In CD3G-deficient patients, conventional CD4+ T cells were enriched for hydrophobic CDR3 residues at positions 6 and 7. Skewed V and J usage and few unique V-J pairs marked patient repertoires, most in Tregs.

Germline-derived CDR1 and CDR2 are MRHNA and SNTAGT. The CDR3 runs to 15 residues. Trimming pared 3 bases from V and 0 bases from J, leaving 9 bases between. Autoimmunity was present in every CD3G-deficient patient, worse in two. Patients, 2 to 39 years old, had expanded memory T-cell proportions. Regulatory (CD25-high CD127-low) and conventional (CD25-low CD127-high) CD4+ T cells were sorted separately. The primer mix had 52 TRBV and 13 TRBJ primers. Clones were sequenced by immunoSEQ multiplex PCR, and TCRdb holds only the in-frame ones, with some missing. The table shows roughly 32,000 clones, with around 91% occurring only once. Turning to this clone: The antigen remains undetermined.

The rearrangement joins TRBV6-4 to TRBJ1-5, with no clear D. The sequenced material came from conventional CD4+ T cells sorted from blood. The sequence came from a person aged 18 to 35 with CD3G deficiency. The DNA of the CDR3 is TGTGCCAGCAGTGAAGATAGGTGTAGCAATCAGCCCCAGCATTTT. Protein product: CASSEDRCSNQPQHF.